This is a list of T cell receptor beta chains from one sample in a study of blood T cell repertoires in COVID-19. Generated by immunoSEQ multiplex PCR, the TCRdb table keeps only in-frame clones and is missing some. Here the sample spans some 1,500 clones, roughly 80% being singletons. The material sequenced was peripheral blood. Every receptor here comes from a man between 65 and 85 years old with active COVID-19. The CDR3 runs from the conserved cysteine through the conserved F or W. D genes are given only for firm matches. Expanded clones get a size class; other rows say once, few or many, or leave the size out.

D	V	size	J	CDR3	DNA
TRBD2	TRBV7-9	NA	TRBJ2-5	CASSSGLIQETQYF	TGTGCCAGCAGCTCGGGACTAATCCAAGAGACCCAGTACTTC
TRBD1	TRBV2	NA	TRBJ1-1	CASDTGGMNTEAFF	TGTGCCAGCGACACAGGGGGCATGAACACTGAAGCTTTCTTT
NA	TRBV7-2	NA	TRBJ1-2	CASSLMGGPGGYTF	TGTGCCAGCAGCTTAATGGGCGGCCCAGGGGGCTACACCTTC
TRBD2	TRBV15	NA	TRBJ2-3	CATSRDSGGALDTQYF	TGTGCCACCAGCAGAGATAGCGGGGGGGCGTTAGATACGCAGTATTTT
TRBD2	TRBV7-2	NA	TRBJ2-5	CASSLVGGGPGETQYF	TGTGCCAGCAGCTTAGTTGGCGGGGGGCCCGGGGAGACCCAGTACTTC
TRBD1	TRBV11-3	once	TRBJ1-2	CASSQQQGYGYTF	TGTGCCAGCAGCCAGCAACAGGGGTATGGCTACACCTTC
NA	TRBV7-9	NA	TRBJ1-2	CASSLHDRANYGYTF	TGTGCCAGCAGCTTACACGACAGAGCTAACTATGGCTACACCTTC
TRBD1	TRBV4-2	NA	TRBJ1-1	CASSTGGGRGTEAFF	TGTGCCAGCAGCACAGGGGGGGGGCGAGGCACTGAAGCTTTCTTT
TRBD2	TRBV11-2	NA	TRBJ2-1	CASSLDIPSGLYNEQFF	TGTGCCAGCAGCTTAGATATTCCTAGCGGACTTTACAATGAGCAGTTCTTC
TRBD1	TRBV10-3	NA	TRBJ2-5	CAISARGQKETQYF	TGTGCCATCAGTGCTCGGGGACAGAAAGAGACCCAGTACTTC
TRBD2	TRBV11-2	NA	TRBJ2-1	CASRSGLAVYNEQFF	TGTGCCAGCAGGTCTGGACTAGCGGTTTACAATGAGCAGTTCTTC
NA	TRBV11-3	NA	TRBJ1-2	CASTIAGDSYGYTF	TGTGCCAGCACCATAGCGGGCGACAGCTATGGCTACACCTTC
TRBD1	TRBV6-5	NA	TRBJ2-7	CASIRTGGYEQYF	TGTGCCAGCATCAGGACAGGGGGCTACGAGCAGTACTTC
TRBD2	TRBV2	NA	TRBJ2-7	CASSTGLAGAILSYEQYF	TGTGCCAGCAGCACCGGACTAGCGGGAGCGATCCTATCCTACGAGCAGTACTTC
NA	TRBV27	NA	TRBJ2-7	CASSLRWGGDEQYF	TGTGCCAGCAGTTTACGTTGGGGCGGAGACGAGCAGTACTTC
TRBD1	TRBV6-6	few	TRBJ1-6	CASAGTAYNSPLHF	TGTGCCAGCGCTGGGACAGCCTATAATTCACCCCTCCACTTT
NA	TRBV19	NA	TRBJ2-7	CASSIADFSYEQYF	TGTGCCAGTAGTATCGCGGACTTTTCCTACGAGCAGTACTTC
NA	TRBV29-1	NA	TRBJ2-3	CSLRRDTQYF	TGCAGCTTACGGAGGGATACGCAGTATTTT
NA	TRBV5-6	NA	TRBJ1-1	CASSLAEGPGAFF	TGTGCCAGCAGCTTGGCGGAGGGACCTGGAGCTTTCTTT
NA	TRBV3-1/TRBV3-2	NA	TRBJ2-2	CASSLGGARTGELFF	TGTGCCAGCAGCCTCGGGGGAGCGAGGACCGGGGAGCTGTTTTTT
TRBD1	TRBV9	NA	TRBJ1-5	CASSVGTVSNQPQHF	TGTGCCAGCAGCGTCGGGACAGTTAGCAATCAGCCCCAGCATTTT
TRBD2	TRBV19	NA	TRBJ2-7	CASTPTGHTSGAYEQYF	TGTGCCAGTACCCCGACAGGGCACACTAGCGGGGCTTACGAGCAGTACTTC
TRBD1	TRBV6-5	NA	TRBJ2-7	CASSYSRDRGLEQYF	TGTGCCAGCAGTTACTCGCGGGACAGGGGGCTAGAGCAGTACTTC
TRBD2	TRBV27	NA	TRBJ2-3	CASARREGADTQYF	TGTGCCAGCGCTCGGCGGGAGGGGGCAGATACGCAGTATTTT
TRBD2	TRBV10-3	NA	TRBJ2-1	CAISEFSGRTIRGGNEQFF	TGTGCCATCAGTGAATTTAGCGGGAGGACCATTCGAGGGGGCAATGAGCAGTTCTTC
TRBD2	TRBV6-5	NA	TRBJ2-7	CASRGTSGSYEQYF	TGTGCCAGCAGAGGGACTAGCGGGAGTTACGAGCAGTACTTC
TRBD2	TRBV24-1	once	TRBJ2-1	CATSESGTSGRAPHEQFF	TGTGCCACCAGTGAGTCCGGGACTAGCGGGAGGGCCCCCCATGAGCAGTTCTTC
NA	TRBV6-1	NA	TRBJ2-7	CASSDRLVTREQYF	TGTGCCAGCAGTGATCGTCTCGTCACGAGGGAGCAGTACTTC
TRBD2	TRBV6-2/TRBV6-3	NA	TRBJ2-5	CASSYSMASGGLYQETQYF	TGTGCCAGCAGTTACTCGATGGCTAGCGGGGGGTTGTACCAAGAGACCCAGTACTTC
NA	TRBV7-9	NA	TRBJ2-3	CASSRSRDSTDTQYF	TGTGCCAGCAGCCGATCGAGGGATAGCACAGATACGCAGTATTTT
NA	TRBV10-3	NA	TRBJ1-6	CAIAAGDTYNSPLHF	TGTGCCATCGCGGCGGGGGATACGTATAATTCACCCCTCCACTTT
NA	TRBV3-1/TRBV3-2	NA	TRBJ1-3	CASSLLRNDRRSGNTIYF	TGTGCCAGCAGCCTACTAAGAAACGACAGGCGCTCTGGAAACACCATATATTTT
TRBD1	TRBV5-1	NA	TRBJ1-2	CASSLTGGAEDGYTF	TGCGCCAGCAGCTTGACAGGGGGCGCGGAGGATGGCTACACCTTC
TRBD1	TRBV30	once	TRBJ2-7	CAWKDRVYSYEQYF	TGTGCCTGGAAAGACAGGGTTTACTCCTACGAGCAGTACTTC
NA	TRBV4-1	NA	TRBJ1-4	CASSQAPVGGEKLFF	TGCGCCAGCAGCCAAGCCCCCGTCGGAGGGGAAAAACTGTTTTTT
NA	TRBV15	NA	TRBJ2-3	CATSKDGGWTDTQYF	TGTGCCACCAGCAAGGACGGGGGATGGACAGATACGCAGTATTTT
TRBD1	TRBV7-3	once	TRBJ1-2	CASSRDRVLGSYGYTF	TGTGCCAGCAGCCGGGACAGGGTACTGGGATCCTATGGCTACACCTTC
NA	TRBV4-1	NA	TRBJ2-7	CASSQVHFYEQYF	TGCGCCAGCAGCCAAGTGCACTTCTACGAGCAGTACTTC
NA	TRBV19	NA	TRBJ2-7	CASRQGNLEQYF	TGTGCCAGTAGGCAGGGGAACCTCGAGCAGTACTTC
TRBD2	TRBV18	NA	TRBJ2-3	CASSPTSGPRTDTQYF	TGTGCCAGCTCACCGACTAGCGGGCCTCGCACAGATACGCAGTATTTT
TRBD1	TRBV19	few	TRBJ2-2	CASGPGQVWTGELFF	TGTGCCAGTGGCCCAGGACAGGTCTGGACCGGGGAGCTGTTTTTT
NA	TRBV14	NA	TRBJ1-2	CASSQDMAFGYTF	TGTGCCAGCAGCCAAGATATGGCATTTGGCTACACCTTC
NA	TRBV6-1	NA	TRBJ2-1	CASSVYLPGEERNEQFF	TGTGCCAGCAGTGTCTACCTGCCGGGAGAGGAACGCAATGAGCAGTTCTTC
NA	TRBV7-2	NA	TRBJ2-7	CASSLQAGLEQYF	TGTGCCAGCAGCTTACAAGCAGGGCTCGAGCAGTACTTC
TRBD1	TRBV7-2	NA	TRBJ1-5	CASSSPDRGNQPQHF	TGTGCCAGCAGCTCGCCTGACAGGGGCAATCAGCCCCAGCATTTT
NA	TRBV5-1	NA	TRBJ2-5	CASSLTGRGQETQYF	TGCGCCAGCAGCTTGACAGGGAGGGGCCAAGAGACCCAGTACTTC
TRBD1	TRBV11-2	NA	TRBJ2-7	CASSRDRASYEQYF	TGTGCCAGCAGCCGCGACAGGGCCTCCTACGAGCAGTACTTC
TRBD1	TRBV13	NA	TRBJ1-5	CASSFGTAQPQHF	TGTGCCAGCAGCTTTGGGACAGCCCAGCCCCAGCATTTT
TRBD2	TRBV6-6	hyperexpanded	TRBJ2-7	CASSYGGGLEQYF	TGTGCCAGCAGTTATGGGGGAGGGCTCGAGCAGTACTTC
NA	TRBV24-1	few	TRBJ1-4	CATSGGGGVNEKLFF	TGTGCCACCAGTGGGGGCGGGGGGGTTAATGAAAAACTGTTTTTT
NA	TRBV10-1	NA	TRBJ1-5	CASSESVGGNQPQHF	TGCGCCAGCAGTGAGTCGGTAGGAGGCAATCAGCCCCAGCATTTT
NA	TRBV5-1	NA	TRBJ1-4	CASSLESMLGKLFF	TGCGCCAGCAGCTTGGAGAGTATGCTCGGGAAACTGTTTTTT
NA	TRBV3-1/TRBV3-2	NA	TRBJ2-7	CASSKLLPISVDEQYF	TGTGCCAGCAGCAAGCTGCTTCCCATTTCGGTTGACGAGCAGTACTTC
TRBD2	TRBV18	NA	TRBJ2-7	CASSPSGRASYEQYF	TGTGCCAGCTCACCTAGCGGGAGGGCGAGCTACGAGCAGTACTTC
NA	TRBV9	NA	TRBJ2-3	CASSVGLDTQYF	TGTGCCAGCAGCGTAGGGCTCGATACGCAGTATTTT